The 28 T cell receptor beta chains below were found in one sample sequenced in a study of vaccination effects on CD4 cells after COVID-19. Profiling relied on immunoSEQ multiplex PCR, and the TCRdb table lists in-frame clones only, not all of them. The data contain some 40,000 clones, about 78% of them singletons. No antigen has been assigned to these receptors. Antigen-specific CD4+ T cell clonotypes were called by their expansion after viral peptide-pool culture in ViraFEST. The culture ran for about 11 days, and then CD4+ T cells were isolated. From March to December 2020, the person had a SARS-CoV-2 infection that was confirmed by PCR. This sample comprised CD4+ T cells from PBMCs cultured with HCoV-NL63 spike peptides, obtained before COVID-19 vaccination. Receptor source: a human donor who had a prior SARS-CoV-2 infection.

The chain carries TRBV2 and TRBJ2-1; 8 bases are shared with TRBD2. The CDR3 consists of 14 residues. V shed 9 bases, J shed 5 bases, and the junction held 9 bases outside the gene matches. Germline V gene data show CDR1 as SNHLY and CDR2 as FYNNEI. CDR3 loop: CASSISGTNNEQFF. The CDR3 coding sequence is TGTGCCAGTAGTATTAGCGGGACGAACAATGAGCAGTTCTTC. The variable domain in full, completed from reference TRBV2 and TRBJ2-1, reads EPEVTQTPSHQVTQMGQEVILRCVPISNHLYFYWYRQILGQKVEFLVSFYNNEISEKSEIFDDQFSVERPDGSNFTLKIRSTKLEDSAMYFCASSISGTNNEQFFGPGTRLTVL.

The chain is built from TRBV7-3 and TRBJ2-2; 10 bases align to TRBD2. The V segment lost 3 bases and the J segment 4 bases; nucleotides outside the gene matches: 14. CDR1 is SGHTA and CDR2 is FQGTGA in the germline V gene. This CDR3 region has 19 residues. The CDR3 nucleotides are TGTGCCAGCAGCTTTTTAGCGGGGGGCCTCCCAGGGGGCACCGGGGAGCTGTTTTTT. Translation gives CASSFLAGGLPGGTGELFF.

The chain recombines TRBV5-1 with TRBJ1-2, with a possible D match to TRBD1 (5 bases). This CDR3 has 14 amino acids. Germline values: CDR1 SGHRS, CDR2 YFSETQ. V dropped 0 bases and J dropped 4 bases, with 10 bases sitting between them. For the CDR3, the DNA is TGCGCCAGCAGCTTGGATGGCGGGGGCTATGGCTACACCTTC. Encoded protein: CASSLDGGGYGYTF.

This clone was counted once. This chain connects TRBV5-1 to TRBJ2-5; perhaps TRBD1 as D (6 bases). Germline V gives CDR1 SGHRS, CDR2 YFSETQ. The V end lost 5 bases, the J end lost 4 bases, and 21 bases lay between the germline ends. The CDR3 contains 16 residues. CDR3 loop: CASRHILRQGRETQYF. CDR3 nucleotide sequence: TGCGCCAGCAGACATATTCTTCGCCAGGGGAGAGAGACCCAGTACTTC.

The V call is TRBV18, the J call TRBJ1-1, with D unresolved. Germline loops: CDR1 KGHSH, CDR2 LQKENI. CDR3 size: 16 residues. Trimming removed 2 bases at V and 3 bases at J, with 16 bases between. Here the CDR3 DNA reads TGTGCCAGCTCACCATCTAGTGCCAGGTCTTACACTGAAGCTTTCTTT. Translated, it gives CASSPSSARSYTEAFF.

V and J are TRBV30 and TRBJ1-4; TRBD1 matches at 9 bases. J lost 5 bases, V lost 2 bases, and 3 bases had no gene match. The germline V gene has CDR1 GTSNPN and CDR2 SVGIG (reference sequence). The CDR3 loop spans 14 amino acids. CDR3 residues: CAWSSGTGNEKLFF. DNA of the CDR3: TGTGCCTGGAGTTCCGGGACAGGGAATGAAAAACTGTTTTTT.

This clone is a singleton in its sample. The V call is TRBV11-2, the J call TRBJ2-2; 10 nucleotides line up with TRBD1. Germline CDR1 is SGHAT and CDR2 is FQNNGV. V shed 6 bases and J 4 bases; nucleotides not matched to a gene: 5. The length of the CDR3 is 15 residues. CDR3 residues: CASRDRGGFTGELFF. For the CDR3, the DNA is TGTGCCAGCAGGGACAGGGGGGGTTTCACCGGGGAGCTGTTTTTT. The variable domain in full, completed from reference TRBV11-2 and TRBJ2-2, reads EAGVAQSPRYKIIEKRQSVAFWCNPISGHATLYWYQQILGQGPKLLIQFQNNGVVDDSQLPKDRFSAERLKGVDSTLKIQPAKLEDSAVYLCASRDRGGFTGELFFGEGSRLTVL.

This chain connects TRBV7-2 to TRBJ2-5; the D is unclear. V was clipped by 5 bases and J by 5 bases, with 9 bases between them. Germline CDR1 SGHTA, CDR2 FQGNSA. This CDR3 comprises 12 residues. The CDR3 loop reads CASSTEVETQYF. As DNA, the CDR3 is TGTGCCAGCAGCACAGAGGTGGAGACCCAGTACTTC.

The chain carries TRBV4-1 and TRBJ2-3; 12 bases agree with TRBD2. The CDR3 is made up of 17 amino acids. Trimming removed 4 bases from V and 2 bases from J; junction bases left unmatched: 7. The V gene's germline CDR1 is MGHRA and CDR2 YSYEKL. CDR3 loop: CASSRGGLAGLTDTQYF. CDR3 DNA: TGCGCCAGCAGCCGAGGGGGACTAGCGGGTCTCACAGATACGCAGTATTTT.

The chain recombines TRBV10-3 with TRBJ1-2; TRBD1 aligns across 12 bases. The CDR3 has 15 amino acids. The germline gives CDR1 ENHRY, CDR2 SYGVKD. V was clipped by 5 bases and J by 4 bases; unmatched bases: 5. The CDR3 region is CAISTGQGARYGYTF. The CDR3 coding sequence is TGTGCCATCAGTACGGGACAGGGGGCGCGCTATGGCTACACCTTC.

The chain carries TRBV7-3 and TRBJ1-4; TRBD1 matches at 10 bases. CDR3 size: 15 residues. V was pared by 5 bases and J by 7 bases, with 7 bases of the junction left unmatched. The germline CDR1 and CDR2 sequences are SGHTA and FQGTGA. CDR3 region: CASSPRDRGIEKLFF. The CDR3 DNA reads TGTGCCAGCAGCCCACGGGACAGGGGAATTGAAAAACTGTTTTTT. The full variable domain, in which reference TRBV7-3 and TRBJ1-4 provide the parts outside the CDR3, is GAGVSQTPSNKVTEKGKYVELRCDPISGHTALYWYRQSLGQGPEFLIYFQGTGAADDSGLPNDRFFAVRPEGSVSTLKIQRTERGDSAVYLCASSPRDRGIEKLFFGSGTQLSVL.

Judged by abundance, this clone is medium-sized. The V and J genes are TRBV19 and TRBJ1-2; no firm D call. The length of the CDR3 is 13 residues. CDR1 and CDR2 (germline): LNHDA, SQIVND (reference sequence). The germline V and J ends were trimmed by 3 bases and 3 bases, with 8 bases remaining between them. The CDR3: CASSIHGDYGYTF. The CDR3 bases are TGTGCCAGTAGTATCCATGGGGACTATGGCTACACCTTC.

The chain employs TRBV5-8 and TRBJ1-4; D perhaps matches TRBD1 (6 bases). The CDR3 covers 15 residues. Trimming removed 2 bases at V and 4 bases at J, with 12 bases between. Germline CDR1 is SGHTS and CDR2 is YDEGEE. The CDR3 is CASSFTGSDNEKLFF. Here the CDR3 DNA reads TGTGCCAGCAGCTTTACAGGGTCGGATAATGAAAAACTGTTTTTT.

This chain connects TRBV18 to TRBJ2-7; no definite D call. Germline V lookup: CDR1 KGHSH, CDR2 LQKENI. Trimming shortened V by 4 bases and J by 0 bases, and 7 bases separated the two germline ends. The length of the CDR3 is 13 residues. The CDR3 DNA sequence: TGTGCCAGCTCACGGGCCAACTCCTACGAGCAGTACTTC. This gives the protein CASSRANSYEQYF. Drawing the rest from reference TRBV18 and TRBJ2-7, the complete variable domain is NAGVMQNPRHLVRRRGQEARLRCSPMKGHSHVYWYRQLPEEGLKFMVYLQKENIIDESGMPKERFSAEFPKEGPSILRIQQVVRGDSAAYFCASSRANSYEQYFGPGTRLTVT.

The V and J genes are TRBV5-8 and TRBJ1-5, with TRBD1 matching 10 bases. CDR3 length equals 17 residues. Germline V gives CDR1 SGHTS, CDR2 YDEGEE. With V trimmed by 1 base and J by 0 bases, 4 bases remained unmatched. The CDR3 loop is CASSLWTGGNSNQPQHF. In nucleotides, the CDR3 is TGTGCCAGCAGCTTGTGGACAGGGGGAAATAGCAATCAGCCCCAGCATTTT. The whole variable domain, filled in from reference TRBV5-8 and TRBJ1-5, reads EAGVTQSPTHLIKTRGQQATLRCSPISGHTSVYWYQQALGLGLQFLLWYDEGEERNRGNFPPRFSGRQFPNYSSELNVNALELEDSALYLCASSLWTGGNSNQPQHFGDGTRLSIL.

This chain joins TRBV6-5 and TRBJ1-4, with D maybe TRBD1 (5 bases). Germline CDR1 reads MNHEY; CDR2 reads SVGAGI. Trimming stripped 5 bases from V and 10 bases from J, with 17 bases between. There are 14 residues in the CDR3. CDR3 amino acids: CASSLGRLRGKLFF. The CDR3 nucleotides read TGTGCCAGCAGTCTAGGACGCCTAAGGGGAAAACTGTTTTTT.

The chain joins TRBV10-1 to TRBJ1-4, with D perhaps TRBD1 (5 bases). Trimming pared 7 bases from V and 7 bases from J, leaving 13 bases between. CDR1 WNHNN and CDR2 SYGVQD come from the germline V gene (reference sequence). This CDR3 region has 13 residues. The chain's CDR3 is CASTWDPTEKLFF. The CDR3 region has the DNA TGCGCCAGCACTTGGGACCCGACTGAAAAACTGTTTTTT.

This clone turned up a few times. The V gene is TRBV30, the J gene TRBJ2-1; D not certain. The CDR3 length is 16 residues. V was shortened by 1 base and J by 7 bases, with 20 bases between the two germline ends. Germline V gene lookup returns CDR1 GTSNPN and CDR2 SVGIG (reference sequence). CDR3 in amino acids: CAWSDPLIADYNEQFF. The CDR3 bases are TGTGCCTGGAGTGATCCCCTCATTGCGGATTATAATGAGCAGTTCTTC.

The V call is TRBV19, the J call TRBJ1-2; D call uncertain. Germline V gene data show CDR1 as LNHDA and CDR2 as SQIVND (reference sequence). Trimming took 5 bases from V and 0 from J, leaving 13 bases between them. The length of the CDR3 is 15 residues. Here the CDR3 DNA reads TGTGCCAGTAGTCGCTCACCGGATACTAACTATGGCTACACCTTC. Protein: CASSRSPDTNYGYTF.

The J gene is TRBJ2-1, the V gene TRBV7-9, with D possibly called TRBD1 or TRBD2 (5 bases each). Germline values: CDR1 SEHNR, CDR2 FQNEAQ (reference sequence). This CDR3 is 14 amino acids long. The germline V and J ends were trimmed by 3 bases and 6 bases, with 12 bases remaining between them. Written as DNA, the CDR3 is TGTGCCAGCAGCTTGGGGCATGCGGGCAATGAGCAGTTCTTC. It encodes CASSLGHAGNEQFF.

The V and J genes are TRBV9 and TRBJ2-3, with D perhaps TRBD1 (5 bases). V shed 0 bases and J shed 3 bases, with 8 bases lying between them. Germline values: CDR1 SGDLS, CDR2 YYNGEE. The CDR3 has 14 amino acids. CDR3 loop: CASSVAQGTDTQYF. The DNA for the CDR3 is TGTGCCAGCAGCGTAGCGCAGGGTACAGATACGCAGTATTTT.

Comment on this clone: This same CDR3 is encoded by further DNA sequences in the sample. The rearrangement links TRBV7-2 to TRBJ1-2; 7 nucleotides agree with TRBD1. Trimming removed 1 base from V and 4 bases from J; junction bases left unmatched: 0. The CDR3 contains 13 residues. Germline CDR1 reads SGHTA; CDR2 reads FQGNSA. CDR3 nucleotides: TGTGCCAGCAGCTTAGGACAGGGCTATGGCTACACCTTC. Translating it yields CASSLGQGYGYTF. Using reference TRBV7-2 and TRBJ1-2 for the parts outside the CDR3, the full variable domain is GAGVSQSPSNKVTEKGKDVELRCDPISGHTALYWYRQSLGQGLEFLIYFQGNSAPDKSGLPSDRFSAERTGGSVSTLTIQRTQQEDSAVYLCASSLGQGYGYTFGSGTRLTVV.

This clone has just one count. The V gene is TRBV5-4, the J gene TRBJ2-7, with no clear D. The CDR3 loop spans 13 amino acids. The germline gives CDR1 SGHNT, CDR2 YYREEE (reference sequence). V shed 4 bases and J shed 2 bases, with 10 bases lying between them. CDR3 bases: TGTGCCAGCAGCCTAGACATGACCTACGAGCAGTACTTC. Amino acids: CASSLDMTYEQYF.

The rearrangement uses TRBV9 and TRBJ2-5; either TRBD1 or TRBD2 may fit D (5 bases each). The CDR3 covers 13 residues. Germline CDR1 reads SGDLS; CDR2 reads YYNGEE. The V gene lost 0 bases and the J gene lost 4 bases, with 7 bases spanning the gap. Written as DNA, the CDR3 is TGTGCCAGCAGCGTAGCAGGGACAGAGACCCAGTACTTC. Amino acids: CASSVAGTETQYF.

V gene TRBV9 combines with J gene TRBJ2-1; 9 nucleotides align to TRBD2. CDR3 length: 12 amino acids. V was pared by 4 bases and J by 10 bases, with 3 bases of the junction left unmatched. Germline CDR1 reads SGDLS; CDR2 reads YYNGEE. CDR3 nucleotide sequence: TGTGCCAGCAGCATTCTAGCGGGAGAGCAGTTCTTC. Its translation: CASSILAGEQFF.

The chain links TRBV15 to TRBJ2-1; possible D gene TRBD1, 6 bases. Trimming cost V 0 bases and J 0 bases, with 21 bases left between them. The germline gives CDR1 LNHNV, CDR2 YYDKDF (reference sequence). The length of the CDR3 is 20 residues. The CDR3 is CATSRDGWGKGVSSYNEQFF. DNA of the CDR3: TGTGCCACCAGCAGAGATGGTTGGGGCAAGGGGGTATCCTCCTACAATGAGCAGTTCTTC.

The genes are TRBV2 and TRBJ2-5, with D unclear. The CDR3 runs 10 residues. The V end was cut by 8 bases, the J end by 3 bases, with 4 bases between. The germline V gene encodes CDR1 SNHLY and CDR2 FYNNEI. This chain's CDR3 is CASEEETQYF. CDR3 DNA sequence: TGTGCCAGCGAGGAAGAGACCCAGTACTTC.

The CDR3 DNA reads TGTGCCAGCAGTGGGAGGACAGGGGCGTTGATAGAGTCCTACGAGCAGTACTTC. It is translated as CASSGRTGALIESYEQYF. The rearrangement links TRBV6-1 to TRBJ2-7; 9 bases match TRBD1. The CDR3 length is 18 residues. From germline, CDR1 is MNHNS and CDR2 SASEGT. Trimming cost V 4 bases and J 1 base; bases outside gene matches: 14.